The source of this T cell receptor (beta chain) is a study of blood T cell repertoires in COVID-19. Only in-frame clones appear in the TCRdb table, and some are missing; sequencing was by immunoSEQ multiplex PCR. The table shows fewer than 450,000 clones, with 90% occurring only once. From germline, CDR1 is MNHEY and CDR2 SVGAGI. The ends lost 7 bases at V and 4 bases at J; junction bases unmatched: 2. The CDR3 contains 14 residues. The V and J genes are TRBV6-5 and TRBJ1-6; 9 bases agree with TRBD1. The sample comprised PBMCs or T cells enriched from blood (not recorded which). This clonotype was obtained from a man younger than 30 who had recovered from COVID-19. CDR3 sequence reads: CASKDRGYNSPLHF. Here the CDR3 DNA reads TGTGCCAGCAAGGACAGGGGTTATAATTCACCCCTCCACTTT.